Here is one TCR beta chain with its context. This CDR3 contains 12 residues. Germline V gene data show CDR1 as MNHNY and CDR2 as SVGAGI (reference sequence). Losses at the gene ends were 6 bases for V and 5 bases for J; bases not matched to a gene: 4. The sample originates from a study of control samples from healthy donors and cancer patients. The method was immunoSEQ multiplex PCR; TCRdb's version includes in-frame clones alone and lacks a portion of them. Of approximately 210,000 clones in the sample, 91% are singletons; the top ten hold less than 2%. V and J are TRBV6-6 and TRBJ2-7; 7 bases are shared with TRBD1. The specimen sequenced was blood. This clonotype was obtained from a man aged 25 to 40 in good health. The CDR3 protein is CASRPQGHEQYF. As DNA, the CDR3 is TGTGCCAGCAGACCACAGGGGCACGAGCAGTACTTC.